Below are 6 T cell receptor beta chains sequenced from a single sample in a study of beta chain features in type 1 diabetes. Study-level points and caveats: Across all four CD4+ subsets, people with type 1 diabetes showed modestly shorter TCRB CDR3s.

Their target antigens are unknown. Every isolated RNA sample was fully reverse transcribed, so sequencing captured expressed TCRB transcripts. This table comes from immunoSEQ multiplex PCR, and its TCRdb copy is limited to in-frame clones, with some not included. The sample contains 600,000 or so clones, about 14% of which appear only once. Sequencing input: naive CD4+ T cells from blood. The receptors shown here come from a man younger than 30 with type 1 diabetes.

The J gene is TRBJ2-5, the V gene TRBV6-6; no clear D gene. The CDR3 contains 11 residues. CDR1 is MNHNY, CDR2 SVGAGI, per germline (reference sequence). Trimming shortened V by 2 bases and J by 7 bases, and 5 bases separated the two germline ends. CDR3 sequence (DNA): TGTGCCAGCAGTTACGTCGGGACCCAGTACTTC. It translates to CASSYVGTQYF.

The V and J genes are TRBV7-2 and TRBJ2-5; D possibly matches TRBD1 or TRBD2 (5 bases each). This CDR3 spans 16 amino acids. Germline V gene data show CDR1 as SGHTA and CDR2 as FQGNSA. V was clipped by 5 bases and J by 0 bases, with 16 bases between them. The DNA for the CDR3 is TGTGCCAGCAGCGTGGGGGATTTATCGTACCAAGAGACCCAGTACTTC. Its translation is CASSVGDLSYQETQYF.

The chain employs TRBV9 and TRBJ2-5; no clear D. CDR1 and CDR2 (germline): SGDLS, YYNGEE. This CDR3 has 13 residues. V dropped 4 bases and J dropped 5 bases, with 12 bases sitting between them. CDR3 nucleotides: TGTGCCAGCAGCTTCCGCGGCAGGGAGACCCAGTACTTC. The encoded protein is CASSFRGRETQYF.

The chain uses TRBV7-2 and TRBJ1-1; a weak D match, TRBD1 (5 bases). Germline V gene lookup returns CDR1 SGHTA and CDR2 FQGNSA. The CDR3 has 15 residues. V was pared by 1 base and J by 6 bases, with 15 bases between. The CDR3 nucleotides read TGTGCCAGCAGCTTAGAGGCAGGGCCATGGCCTGAAGCTTTCTTT. Its translation: CASSLEAGPWPEAFF.

The chain employs TRBV5-1 and TRBJ2-7; 10 bases align to TRBD2. After removal of 4 bases from V and 4 bases from J, the junction contained 5 bases not matched to a gene. Germline CDR1 is SGHRS and CDR2 is YFSETQ. The CDR3 covers 14 residues. The CDR3 nucleotides read TGCGCCAGCAGCCGGACTAGCGGAGCTTACGAGCAGTACTTC. Translation gives CASSRTSGAYEQYF.

This clone was picked up a small number of times. The J gene is TRBJ2-1, the V gene TRBV9, with D perhaps TRBD1 (5 bases). Per the germline V gene, CDR1 is SGDLS and CDR2 is YYNGEE. Trimming removed 3 bases from V and 1 base from J, with 11 bases in between. This CDR3 spans 15 amino acids. In DNA, the CDR3 is TGTGCCAGCAGCGAGGTAGGGGATTCCTACAATGAGCAGTTCTTC. It translates to CASSEVGDSYNEQFF.